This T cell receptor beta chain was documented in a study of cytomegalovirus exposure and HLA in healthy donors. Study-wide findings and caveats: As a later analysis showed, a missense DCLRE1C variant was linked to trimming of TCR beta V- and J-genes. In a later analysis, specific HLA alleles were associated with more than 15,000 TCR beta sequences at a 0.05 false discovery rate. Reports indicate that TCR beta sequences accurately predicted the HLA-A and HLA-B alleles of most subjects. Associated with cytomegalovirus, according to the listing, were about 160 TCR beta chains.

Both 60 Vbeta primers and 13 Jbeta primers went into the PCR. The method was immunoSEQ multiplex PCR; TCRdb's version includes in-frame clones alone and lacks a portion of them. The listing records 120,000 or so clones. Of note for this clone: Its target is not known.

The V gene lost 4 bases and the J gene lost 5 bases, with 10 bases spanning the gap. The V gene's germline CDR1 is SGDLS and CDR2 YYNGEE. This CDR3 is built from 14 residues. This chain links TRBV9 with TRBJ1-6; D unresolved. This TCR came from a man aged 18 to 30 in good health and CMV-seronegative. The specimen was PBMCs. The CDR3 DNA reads TGTGCCAGCAGCTCCCCCCGGGATAATTCACCCCTCCACTTT. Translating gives CASSSPRDNSPLHF.